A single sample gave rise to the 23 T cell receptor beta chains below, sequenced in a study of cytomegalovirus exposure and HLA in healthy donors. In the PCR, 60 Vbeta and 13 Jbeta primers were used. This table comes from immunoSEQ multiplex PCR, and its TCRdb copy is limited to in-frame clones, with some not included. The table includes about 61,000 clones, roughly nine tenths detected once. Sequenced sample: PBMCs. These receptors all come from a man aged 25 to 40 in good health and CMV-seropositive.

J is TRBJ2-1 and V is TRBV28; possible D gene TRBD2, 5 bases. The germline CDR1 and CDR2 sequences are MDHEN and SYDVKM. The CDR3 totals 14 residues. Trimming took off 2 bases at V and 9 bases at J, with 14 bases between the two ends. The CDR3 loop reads CASSLRGRRSEQFF. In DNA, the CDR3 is TGTGCCAGCAGTTTACGAGGGAGAAGGAGTGAGCAGTTCTTC. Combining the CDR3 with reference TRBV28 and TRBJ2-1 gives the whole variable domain DVKVTQSSRYLVKRTGEKVFLECVQDMDHENMFWYRQDPGLGLRLIYFSYDVKMKEKGDIPEGYSVSREKKERFSLILESASTNQTSMYLCASSLRGRRSEQFFGPGTRLTVL.

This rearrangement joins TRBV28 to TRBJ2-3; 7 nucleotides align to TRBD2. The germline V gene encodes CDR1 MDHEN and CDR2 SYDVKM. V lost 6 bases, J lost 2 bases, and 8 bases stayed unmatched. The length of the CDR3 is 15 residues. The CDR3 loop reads CASSPPSGLTDTQYF. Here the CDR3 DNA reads TGTGCCAGCAGCCCACCTAGCGGTCTCACAGATACGCAGTATTTT.

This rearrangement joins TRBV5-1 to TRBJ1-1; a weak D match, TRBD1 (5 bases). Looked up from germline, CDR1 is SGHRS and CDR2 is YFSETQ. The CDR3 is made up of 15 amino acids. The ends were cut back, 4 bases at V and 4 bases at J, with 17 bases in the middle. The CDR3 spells CASSPGTGRGTEAFF. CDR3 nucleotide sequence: TGCGCCAGCAGCCCCGGTACAGGTAGGGGCACTGAAGCTTTCTTT. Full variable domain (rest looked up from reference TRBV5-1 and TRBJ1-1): KAGVTQTPRYLIKTRGQQVTLSCSPISGHRSVSWYQQTPGQGLQFLFEYFSETQRNKGNFPGRFSGRQFSNSRSEMNVSTLELGDSALYLCASSPGTGRGTEAFFGQGTRLTVV.

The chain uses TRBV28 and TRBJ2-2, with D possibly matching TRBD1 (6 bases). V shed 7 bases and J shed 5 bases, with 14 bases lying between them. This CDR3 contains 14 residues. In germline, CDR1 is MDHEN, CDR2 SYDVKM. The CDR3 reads CASIPSGETGELFF. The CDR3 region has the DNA TGTGCCAGCATTCCGTCAGGGGAAACCGGGGAGCTGTTTTTT. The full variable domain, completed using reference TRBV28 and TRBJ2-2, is DVKVTQSSRYLVKRTGEKVFLECVQDMDHENMFWYRQDPGLGLRLIYFSYDVKMKEKGDIPEGYSVSREKKERFSLILESASTNQTSMYLCASIPSGETGELFFGEGSRLTVL.

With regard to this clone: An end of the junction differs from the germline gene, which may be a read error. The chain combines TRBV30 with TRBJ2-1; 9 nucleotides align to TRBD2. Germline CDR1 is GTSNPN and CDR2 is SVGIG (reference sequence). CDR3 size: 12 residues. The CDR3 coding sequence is TGTGCTTGGAGTGTGCGGGGGGGAGAGTACTTCTTC. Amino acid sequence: CAWSVRGGEYFF.

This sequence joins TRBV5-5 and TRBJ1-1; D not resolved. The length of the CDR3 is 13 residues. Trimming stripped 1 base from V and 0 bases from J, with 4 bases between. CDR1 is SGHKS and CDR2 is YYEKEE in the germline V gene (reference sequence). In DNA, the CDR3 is TGTGCCAGCAGCTTGTTCTTGAACACTGAAGCTTTCTTT. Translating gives CASSLFLNTEAFF.

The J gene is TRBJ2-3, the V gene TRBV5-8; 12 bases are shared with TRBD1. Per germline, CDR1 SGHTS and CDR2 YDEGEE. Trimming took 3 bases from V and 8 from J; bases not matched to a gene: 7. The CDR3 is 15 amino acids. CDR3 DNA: TGTGCCAGCAGCTCCGGAGGGACAGGGGGCCGTACGCAGTATTTT. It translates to CASSSGGTGGRTQYF.

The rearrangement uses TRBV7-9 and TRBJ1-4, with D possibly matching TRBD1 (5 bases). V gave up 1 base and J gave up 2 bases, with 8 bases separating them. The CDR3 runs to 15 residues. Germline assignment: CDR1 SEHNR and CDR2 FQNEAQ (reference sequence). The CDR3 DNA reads TGTGCCAGCAGCTTAGACCAGGGTACTAATGAAAAACTGTTTTTT. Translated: CASSLDQGTNEKLFF.

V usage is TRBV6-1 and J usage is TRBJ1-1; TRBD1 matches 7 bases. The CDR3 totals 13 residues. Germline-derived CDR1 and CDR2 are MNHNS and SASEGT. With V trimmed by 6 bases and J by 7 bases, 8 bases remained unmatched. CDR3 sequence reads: CASSLTGLREAFF. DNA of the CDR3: TGTGCCAGCAGCCTGACAGGGCTCCGTGAAGCTTTCTTT.

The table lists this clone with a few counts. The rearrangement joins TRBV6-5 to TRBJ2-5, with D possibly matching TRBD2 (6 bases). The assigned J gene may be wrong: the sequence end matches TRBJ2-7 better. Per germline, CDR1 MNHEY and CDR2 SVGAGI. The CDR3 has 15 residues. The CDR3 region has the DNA TGTGCCAGCAGTTACTCCTTCGGGAGCTCCTACGAGCAGTACTTC. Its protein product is CASSYSFGSSYEQYF.

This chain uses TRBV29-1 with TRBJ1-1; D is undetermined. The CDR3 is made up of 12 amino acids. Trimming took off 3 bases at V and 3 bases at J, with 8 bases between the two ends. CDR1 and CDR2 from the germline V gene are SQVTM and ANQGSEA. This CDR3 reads CSVDEAHTEAFF. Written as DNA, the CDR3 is TGCAGCGTTGACGAGGCGCACACTGAAGCTTTCTTT.

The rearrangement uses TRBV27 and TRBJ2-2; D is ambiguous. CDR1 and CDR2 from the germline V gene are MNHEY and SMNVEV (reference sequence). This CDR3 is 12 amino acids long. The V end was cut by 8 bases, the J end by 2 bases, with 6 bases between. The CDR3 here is CASGLNTGELFF. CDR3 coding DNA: TGTGCCAGCGGCCTTAACACCGGGGAGCTGTTTTTT.

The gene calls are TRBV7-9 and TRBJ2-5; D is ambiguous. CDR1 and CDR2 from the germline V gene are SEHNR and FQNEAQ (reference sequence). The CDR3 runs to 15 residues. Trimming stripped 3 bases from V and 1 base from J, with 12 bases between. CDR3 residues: CASSLEHWSQETQYF. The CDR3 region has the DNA TGTGCCAGCAGCTTGGAACACTGGAGCCAAGAGACCCAGTACTTC. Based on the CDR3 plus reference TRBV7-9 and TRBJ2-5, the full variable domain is DTGVSQNPRHKITKRGQNVTFRCDPISEHNRLYWYRQTLGQGPEFLTYFQNEAQLEKSRLLSDRFSAERPKGSFSTLEIQRTEQGDSAMYLCASSLEHWSQETQYFGPGTRLLVL.

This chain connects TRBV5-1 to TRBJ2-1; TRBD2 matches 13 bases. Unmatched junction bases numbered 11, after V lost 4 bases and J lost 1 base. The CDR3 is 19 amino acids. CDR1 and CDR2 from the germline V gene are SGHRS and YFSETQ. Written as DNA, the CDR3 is TGCGCCAGCAGCATGCCCCGACTAGCGGGAGGATCATCCTACAATGAGCAGTTCTTC. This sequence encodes CASSMPRLAGGSSYNEQFF.

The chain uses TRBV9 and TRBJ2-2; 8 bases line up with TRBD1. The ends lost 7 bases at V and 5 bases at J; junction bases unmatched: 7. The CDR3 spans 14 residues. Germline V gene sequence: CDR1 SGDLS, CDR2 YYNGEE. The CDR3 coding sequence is TGTGCCAGCTCCCGGACAGGGTATACCGGGGAGCTGTTTTTT. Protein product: CASSRTGYTGELFF. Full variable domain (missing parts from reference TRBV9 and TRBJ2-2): DSGVTQTPKHLITATGQRVTLRCSPRSGDLSVYWYQQSLDQGLQFLIQYYNGEERAKGNILERFSAQQFPDLHSELNLSSLELGDSALYFCASSRTGYTGELFFGEGSRLTVL.

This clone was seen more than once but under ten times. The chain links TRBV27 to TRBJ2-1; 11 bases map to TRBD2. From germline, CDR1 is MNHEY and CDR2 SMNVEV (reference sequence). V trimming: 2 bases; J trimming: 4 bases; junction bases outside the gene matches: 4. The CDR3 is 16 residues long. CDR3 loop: CASSLEGLAVYNEQFF. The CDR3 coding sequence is TGTGCCAGCAGTTTAGAGGGACTAGCGGTTTACAATGAGCAGTTCTTC.

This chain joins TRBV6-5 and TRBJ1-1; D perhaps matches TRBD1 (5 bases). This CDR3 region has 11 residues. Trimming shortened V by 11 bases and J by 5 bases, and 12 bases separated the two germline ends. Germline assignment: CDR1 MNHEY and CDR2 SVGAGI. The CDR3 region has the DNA TGTGCCTTAACCCAGGGTACTGAAGCTTTCTTT. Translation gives CALTQGTEAFF.

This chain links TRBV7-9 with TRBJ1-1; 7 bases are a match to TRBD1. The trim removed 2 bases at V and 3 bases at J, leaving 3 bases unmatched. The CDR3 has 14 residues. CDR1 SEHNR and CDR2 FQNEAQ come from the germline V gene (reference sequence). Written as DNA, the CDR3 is TGTGCCAGCAGCTTAAGGGGGCAGGACACTGAAGCTTTCTTT. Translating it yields CASSLRGQDTEAFF.

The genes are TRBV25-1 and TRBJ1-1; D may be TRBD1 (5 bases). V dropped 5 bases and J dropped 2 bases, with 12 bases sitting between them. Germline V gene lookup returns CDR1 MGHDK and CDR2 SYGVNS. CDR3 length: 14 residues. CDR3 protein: CASSLGPANTEAFF. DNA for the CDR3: TGTGCCAGCAGTCTGGGGCCGGCTAACACTGAAGCTTTCTTT. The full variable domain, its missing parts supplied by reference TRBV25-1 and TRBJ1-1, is EADIYQTPRYLVIGTGKKITLECSQTMGHDKMYWYQQDPGMELHLIHYSYGVNSTEKGDLSSESTVSRIRTEHFPLTLESARPSHTSQYLCASSLGPANTEAFFGQGTRLTVV.

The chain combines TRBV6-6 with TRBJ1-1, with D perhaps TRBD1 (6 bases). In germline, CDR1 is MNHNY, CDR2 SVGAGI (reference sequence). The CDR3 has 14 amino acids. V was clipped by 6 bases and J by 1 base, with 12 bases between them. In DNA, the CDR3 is TGTGCCAGCAGGGCGATACAGGGGAACACTGAAGCTTTCTTT. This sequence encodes CASRAIQGNTEAFF.

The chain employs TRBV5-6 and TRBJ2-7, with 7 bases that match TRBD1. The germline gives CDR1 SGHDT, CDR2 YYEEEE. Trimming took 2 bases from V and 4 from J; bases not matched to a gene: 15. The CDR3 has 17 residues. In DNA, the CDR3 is TGTGCCAGCAGCTTCTTCTTCCGGGACAGTGGCTTTTACGAGCAGTACTTC. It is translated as CASSFFFRDSGFYEQYF.

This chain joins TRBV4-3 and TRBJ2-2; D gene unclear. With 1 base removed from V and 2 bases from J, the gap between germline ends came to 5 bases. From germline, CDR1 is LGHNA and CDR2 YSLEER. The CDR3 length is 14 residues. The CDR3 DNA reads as TGCGCCAGCAGCCAAGCATTCAACACCGGGGAGCTGTTTTTT. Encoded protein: CASSQAFNTGELFF.

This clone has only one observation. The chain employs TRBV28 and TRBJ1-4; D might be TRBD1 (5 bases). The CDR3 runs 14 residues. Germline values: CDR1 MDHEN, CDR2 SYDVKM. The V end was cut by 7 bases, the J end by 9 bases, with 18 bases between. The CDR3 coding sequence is TGTGCCAGCACCGCGGGGGGATTGGGACAAAAACTGTTTTTT. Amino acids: CASTAGGLGQKLFF.